This T cell receptor (beta chain) was recorded in a study of T cell responses to AZD1222 COVID-19 vaccine. Study details: Timing groups of about 4 and about 12 weeks for second doses were pooled. Study-wide results and limits: It should be noted that donors were predominantly white British and more often female, and clonal diversity was possibly underestimated.

Using immunoSEQ multiplex PCR, the repertoire was profiled, and TCRdb retains in-frame clones only, with some absent. Of approximately 70,000 clones listed, roughly 88% were seen once; the top ten hold more than 2%. A remark on this clone: Its antigen is unidentified.

V was pared by 4 bases and J by 6 bases, with 11 bases of the junction left unmatched. The CDR3 has 15 amino acids. Germline V gene sequence: CDR1 SGHDT, CDR2 YYEEEE. V usage is TRBV5-6 and J usage is TRBJ1-2, with 8 nucleotides matching TRBD1. This clonotype originated in an adult in good health. The material was peripheral blood, obtained on day 0 of AZD1222 vaccination. The CDR3 protein is CASSPAIRGRHGYTF. DNA of the CDR3: TGTGCCAGCAGCCCCGCTATCAGGGGGCGCCATGGCTACACCTTC.